The 10 T cell receptor beta chains in this list originate from one sample, sequenced in a study of regulatory T cells in long-lasting Graves disease. Documented time point: newly diagnosed GD, antithyroid drugs for less than 3 months. RNA extracted from PBMCs served as the sequencing template. Libraries of TCR beta came from iRepertoire HTBI primers plus Arm-PCR of CDR3 regions. TCRdb processed the multiplex PCR reads anew with MiXCR; each CDR3 protein has one entry. The sample contains a few hundred thousand distinct CDR3 sequences, around a sixth of which appear only once. These data were also reused for a study on T cells in Graves' hyperthyroidism and ophthalmopathy.

Sequences were derived from peripheral blood mononuclear cells (PBMCs), sampled at new diagnosis, from a patient treated with antithyroid drugs. These receptors originate from a woman aged 25-40 years with Graves disease.

The gene calls are TRBV13 and TRBJ2-5, with 8 bases aligning to TRBD1. The CDR3 runs to 13 residues. Germline lookup yields CDR1 PRHDT and CDR2 FYEKMQ (reference sequence). With V trimmed by 5 bases and J by 9 bases, 8 bases remained unmatched. The CDR3 sequence is CASSRGQAGAQYF. CDR3 coding DNA: TGTGCCAGCAGCCGGGGACAGGCCGGGGCCCAGTACTTC.

The CDR3 sequence: CASSLGLGDIQPQHF. CDR3 bases: TGTGCCAGCTCCCTGGGGTTGGGGGATATTCAGCCCCAGCATTTT. The chain is built from TRBV18 and TRBJ1-5; weak D call: TRBD1 (5 bases). The CDR3 sequence is 15 residues long. V shed 6 bases and J shed 6 bases, with 18 bases lying between them. Per the germline V gene, CDR1 is KGHSH and CDR2 is LQKENI.

This clonotype came up many times. J is TRBJ1-5 and V is TRBV6-9; TRBD1 matches 11 bases. Germline loops: CDR1 MNHGY, CDR2 SVAAGI. CDR3 length: 16 residues. V shed 4 bases, J shed 9 bases, and the junction held 11 bases outside the gene matches. The CDR3 spells CASSSGPGQGARPQHF. For the CDR3, the DNA is TGTGCCAGCAGTTCAGGTCCCGGACAGGGGGCCAGGCCCCAGCATTTT.

This clonotype has more than one count but fewer than ten. The gene calls are TRBV19 and TRBJ2-3; no reliable D call. The CDR3 has 11 residues. Deletions cut 3 bases from V and 6 bases from J, with 4 bases between. Germline V CDR1 and CDR2: LNHDA, SQIVND (reference sequence). CDR3 region: CASSMGDTQYF. CDR3 nucleotides: TGTGCCAGTAGTATGGGGGATACGCAGTATTTT.

Ten or more counts support this clonotype. The chain employs TRBV5-5 and TRBJ1-2, with 7 bases identical to TRBD1. Trimming cost V 4 bases and J 4 bases; bases outside gene matches: 13. The V gene's germline CDR1 is SGHKS and CDR2 YYEKEE (reference sequence). The CDR3 is 16 amino acids. CDR3 coding DNA: TGTGCCAGCAGCGTTATGCCGGGACAGACTTTCTATGGCTACACCTTC. This gives the protein CASSVMPGQTFYGYTF.

This clonotype showed up many times. This chain uses TRBV10-3 with TRBJ1-5, with D maybe TRBD1 (5 bases). Per the germline V gene, CDR1 is ENHRY and CDR2 is SYGVKD. V lost 3 bases and J lost 0, with 9 bases in between. CDR3 length: 15 amino acids. The CDR3 loop is CAISDGGYSNQPQHF. The CDR3 DNA follows: TGTGCCATCAGTGACGGGGGTTATAGCAATCAGCCCCAGCATTTT.

Regarding this clonotype: This could be a read error, since a much larger clone is one nucleotide away. V usage is TRBV5-6 and J usage is TRBJ2-3; 8 nucleotides align to TRBD1. The end of the DNA is better explained by TRBJ2-1, so the J call may be wrong. This CDR3 contains 15 residues. The V gene's germline CDR1 is SGHDT and CDR2 YYEEEE. The CDR3 protein is CASSGRTGYWNKQFF. The CDR3 DNA reads as TGTGCCAGCAGCGGAAGGACAGGGTATTGGAATAAGCAGTTCTTC.

Many counts were recorded for this clonotype. The chain carries TRBV12-3 or TRBV12-4 and TRBJ2-7; D is uncertain. Trimming pared 5 bases from V and 3 bases from J, leaving 8 bases between. The length of the CDR3 is 12 residues. The chain's CDR3 is CASSLDYYEQYF. CDR3 bases: TGTGCCAGCAGTCTAGATTACTACGAGCAGTACTTC.

This clonotype was seen ten or more times. The V and J genes are TRBV20-1 and TRBJ1-2; D might be TRBD1 (5 bases). Trimming pared 2 bases from V and 8 bases from J, leaving 15 bases between. Per germline, CDR1 DFQATT and CDR2 SNEGSKA (reference sequence). The CDR3 runs to 13 residues. CDR3 region: CSARFEAGKGYTF. DNA of the CDR3: TGCAGTGCTAGATTTGAGGCAGGGAAGGGCTACACCTTC.

In this sample, this clonotype turned up many times. This chain uses TRBV3-1 with TRBJ1-5, with D perhaps matching TRBD1 (5 bases). The CDR3 spans 13 residues. Germline CDR1 is LGHDT and CDR2 is YNNKEL (reference sequence). V was pared by 1 base and J by 5 bases, with 6 bases between. The CDR3 is CASSQGGHQPQHF. The CDR3 DNA reads TGTGCCAGCAGCCAAGGGGGACATCAGCCCCAGCATTTT.